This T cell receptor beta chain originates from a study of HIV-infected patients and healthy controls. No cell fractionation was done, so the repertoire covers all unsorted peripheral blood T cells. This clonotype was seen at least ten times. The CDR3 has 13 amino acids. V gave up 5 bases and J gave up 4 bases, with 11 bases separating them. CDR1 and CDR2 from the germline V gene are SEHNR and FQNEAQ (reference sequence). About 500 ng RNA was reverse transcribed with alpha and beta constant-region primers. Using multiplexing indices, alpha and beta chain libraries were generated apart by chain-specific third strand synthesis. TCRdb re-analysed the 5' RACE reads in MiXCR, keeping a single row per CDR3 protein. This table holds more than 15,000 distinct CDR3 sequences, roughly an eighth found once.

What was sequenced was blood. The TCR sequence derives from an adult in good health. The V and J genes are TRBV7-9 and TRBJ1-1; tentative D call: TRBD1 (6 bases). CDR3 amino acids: CASSPDSPTEAFF. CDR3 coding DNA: TGTGCCAGCAGCCCGGACAGCCCCACTGAAGCTTTCTTT.